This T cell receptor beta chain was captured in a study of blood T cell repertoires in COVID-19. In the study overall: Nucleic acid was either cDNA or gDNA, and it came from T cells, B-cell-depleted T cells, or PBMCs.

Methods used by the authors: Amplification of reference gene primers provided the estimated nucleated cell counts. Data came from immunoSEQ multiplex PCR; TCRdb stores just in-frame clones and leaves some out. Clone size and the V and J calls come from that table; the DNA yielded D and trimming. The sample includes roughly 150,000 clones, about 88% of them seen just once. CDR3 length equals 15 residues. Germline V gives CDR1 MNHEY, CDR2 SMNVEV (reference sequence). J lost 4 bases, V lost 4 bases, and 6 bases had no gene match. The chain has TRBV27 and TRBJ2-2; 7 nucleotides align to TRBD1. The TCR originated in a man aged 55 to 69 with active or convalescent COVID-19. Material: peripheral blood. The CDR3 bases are TGTGCCAGCAGTTATCGACAGGGCGGCACCGGGGAGCTGTTTTTT. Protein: CASSYRQGGTGELFF.